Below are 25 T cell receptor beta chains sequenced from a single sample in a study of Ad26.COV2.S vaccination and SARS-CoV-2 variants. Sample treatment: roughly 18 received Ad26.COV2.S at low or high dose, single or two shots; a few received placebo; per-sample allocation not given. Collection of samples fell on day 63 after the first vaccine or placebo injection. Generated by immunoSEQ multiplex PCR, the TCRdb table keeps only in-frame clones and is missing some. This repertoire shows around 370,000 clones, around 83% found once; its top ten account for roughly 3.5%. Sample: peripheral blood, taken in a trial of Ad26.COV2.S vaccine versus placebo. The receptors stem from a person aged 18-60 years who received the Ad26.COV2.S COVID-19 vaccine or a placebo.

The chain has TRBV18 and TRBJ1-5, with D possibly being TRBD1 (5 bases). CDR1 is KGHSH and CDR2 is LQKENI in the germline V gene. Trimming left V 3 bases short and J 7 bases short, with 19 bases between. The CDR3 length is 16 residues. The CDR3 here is CASSPMVAGGRQPQHF. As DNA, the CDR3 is TGTGCCAGCTCACCTATGGTGGCCGGGGGAAGGCAGCCCCAGCATTTT.

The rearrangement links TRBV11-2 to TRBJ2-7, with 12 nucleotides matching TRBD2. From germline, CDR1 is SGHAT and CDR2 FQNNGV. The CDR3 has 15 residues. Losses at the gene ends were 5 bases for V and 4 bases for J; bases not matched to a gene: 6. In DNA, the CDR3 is TGTGCCAGCAGCCTTCTAGCGGGAGGGGTTTACGAGCAGTACTTC. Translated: CASSLLAGGVYEQYF.

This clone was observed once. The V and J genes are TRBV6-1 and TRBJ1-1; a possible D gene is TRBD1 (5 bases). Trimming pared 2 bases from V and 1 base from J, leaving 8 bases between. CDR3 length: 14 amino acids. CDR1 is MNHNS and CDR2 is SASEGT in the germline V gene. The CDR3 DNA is TGTGCCAGCAGTGAATTAGGACAGAACACTGAAGCTTTCTTT. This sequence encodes CASSELGQNTEAFF.

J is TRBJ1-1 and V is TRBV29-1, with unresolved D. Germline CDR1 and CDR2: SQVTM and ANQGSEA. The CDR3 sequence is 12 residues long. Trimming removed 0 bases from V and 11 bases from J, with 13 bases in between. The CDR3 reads CSVEDTLGRAFF. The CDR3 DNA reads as TGCAGCGTTGAAGATACCCTAGGGCGGGCTTTCTTT.

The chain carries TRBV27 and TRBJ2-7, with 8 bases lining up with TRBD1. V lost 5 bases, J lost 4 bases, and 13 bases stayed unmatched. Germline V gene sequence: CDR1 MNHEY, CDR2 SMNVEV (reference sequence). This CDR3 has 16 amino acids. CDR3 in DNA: TGTGCCAGCAGTCCGTCGACAGGGGAGAAGGCATACGAGCAGTACTTC. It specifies CASSPSTGEKAYEQYF.

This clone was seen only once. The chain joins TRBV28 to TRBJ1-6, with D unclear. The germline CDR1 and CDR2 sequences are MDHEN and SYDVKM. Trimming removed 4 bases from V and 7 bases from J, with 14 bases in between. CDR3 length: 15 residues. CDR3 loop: CASSSRWGGNSPLHF. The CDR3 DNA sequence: TGTGCCAGCAGTTCTCGGTGGGGAGGAAATTCACCCCTCCACTTT. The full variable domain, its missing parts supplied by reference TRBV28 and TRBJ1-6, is DVKVTQSSRYLVKRTGEKVFLECVQDMDHENMFWYRQDPGLGLRLIYFSYDVKMKEKGDIPEGYSVSREKKERFSLILESASTNQTSMYLCASSSRWGGNSPLHFGNGTRLTVT.

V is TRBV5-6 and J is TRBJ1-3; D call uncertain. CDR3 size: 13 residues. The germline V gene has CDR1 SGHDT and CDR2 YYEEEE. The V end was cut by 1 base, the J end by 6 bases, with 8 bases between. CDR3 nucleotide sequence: TGTGCCAGCAGCTTGCAGACGGTAAACACCATATATTTT. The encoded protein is CASSLQTVNTIYF.

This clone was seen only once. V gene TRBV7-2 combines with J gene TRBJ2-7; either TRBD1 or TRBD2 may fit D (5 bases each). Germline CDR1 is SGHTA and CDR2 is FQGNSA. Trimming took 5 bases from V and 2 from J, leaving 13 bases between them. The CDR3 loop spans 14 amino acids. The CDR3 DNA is TGTGCCAGCAGCCCCCGGGACGGAACCTACGAGCAGTACTTC. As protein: CASSPRDGTYEQYF.

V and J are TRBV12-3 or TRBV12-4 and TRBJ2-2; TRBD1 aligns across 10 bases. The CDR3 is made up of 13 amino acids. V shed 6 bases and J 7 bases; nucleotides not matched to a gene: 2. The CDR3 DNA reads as TGTGCCAGCAGGACAGGGGGCGTCGGGGAGCTGTTTTTT. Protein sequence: CASRTGGVGELFF.

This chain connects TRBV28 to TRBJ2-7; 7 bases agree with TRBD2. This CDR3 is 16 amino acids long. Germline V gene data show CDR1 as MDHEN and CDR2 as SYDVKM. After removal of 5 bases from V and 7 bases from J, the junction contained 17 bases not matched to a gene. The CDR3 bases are TGTGCCAGCAGTCGATCCGGGGGAGGGGTTTCAGGGGAGCAGTACTTC. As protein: CASSRSGGGVSGEQYF.

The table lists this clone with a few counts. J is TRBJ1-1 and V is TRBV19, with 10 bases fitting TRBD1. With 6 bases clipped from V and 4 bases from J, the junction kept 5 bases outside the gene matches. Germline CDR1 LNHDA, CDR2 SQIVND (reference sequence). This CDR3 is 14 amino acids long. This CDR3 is CASRPGQGFTEAFF. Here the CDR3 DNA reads TGTGCCAGTAGACCGGGACAGGGGTTCACTGAAGCTTTCTTT.

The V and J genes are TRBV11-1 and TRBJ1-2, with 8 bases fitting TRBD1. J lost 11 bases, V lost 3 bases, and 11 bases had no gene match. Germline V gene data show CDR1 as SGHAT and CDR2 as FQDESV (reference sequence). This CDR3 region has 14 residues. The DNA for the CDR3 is TGTGCCAGCAGCTTTCCCCGGGCAGGGGGCAATTACACCTTC. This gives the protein CASSFPRAGGNYTF.

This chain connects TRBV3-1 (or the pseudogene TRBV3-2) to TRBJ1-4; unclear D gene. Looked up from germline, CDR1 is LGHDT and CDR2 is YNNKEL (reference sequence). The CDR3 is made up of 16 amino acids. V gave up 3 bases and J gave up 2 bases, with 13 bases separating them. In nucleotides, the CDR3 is TGTGCCAGCAGCCATCGATATAGTCCCACTAATGAAAAACTGTTTTTT. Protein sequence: CASSHRYSPTNEKLFF.

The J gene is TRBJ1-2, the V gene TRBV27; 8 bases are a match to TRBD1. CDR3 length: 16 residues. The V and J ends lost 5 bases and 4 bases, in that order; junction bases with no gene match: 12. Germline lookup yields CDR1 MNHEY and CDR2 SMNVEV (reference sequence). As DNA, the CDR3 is TGTGCCAGCAGTGAGTCGACAGGGGAATTGATCTATGGCTACACCTTC. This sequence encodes CASSESTGELIYGYTF.

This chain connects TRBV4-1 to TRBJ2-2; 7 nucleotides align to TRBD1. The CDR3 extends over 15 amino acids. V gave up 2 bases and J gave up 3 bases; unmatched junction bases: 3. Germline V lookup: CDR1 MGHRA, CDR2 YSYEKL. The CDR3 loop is CASSQRGTDTGELFF. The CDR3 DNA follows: TGCGCCAGCAGCCAAAGGGGGACAGACACCGGGGAGCTGTTTTTT.

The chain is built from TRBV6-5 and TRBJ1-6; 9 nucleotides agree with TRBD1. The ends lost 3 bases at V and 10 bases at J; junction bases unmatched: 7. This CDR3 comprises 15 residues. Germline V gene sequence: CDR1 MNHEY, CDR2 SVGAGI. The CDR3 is CASSYGGQGGSPLHF. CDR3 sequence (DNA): TGTGCCAGCAGTTATGGGGGACAGGGCGGCTCACCCCTCCACTTT.

The CDR3 DNA follows: TGCGCCAGCAGCCCAACAGGGACAGAAGCTAACTATGGCTACACCTTC. This encodes CASSPTGTEANYGYTF. J is TRBJ1-2 and V is TRBV4-3; TRBD1 matches 7 bases. Germline assignment: CDR1 LGHNA and CDR2 YSLEER. The V segment lost 4 bases and the J segment 0 bases; nucleotides outside the gene matches: 8. The CDR3 is 16 residues long.

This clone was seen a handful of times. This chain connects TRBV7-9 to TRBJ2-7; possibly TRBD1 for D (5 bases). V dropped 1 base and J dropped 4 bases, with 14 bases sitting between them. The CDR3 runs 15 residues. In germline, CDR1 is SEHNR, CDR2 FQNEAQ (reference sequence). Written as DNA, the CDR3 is TGTGCCAGCAGCTTAGGGTCAGGGAACCGATACGAGCAGTACTTC. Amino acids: CASSLGSGNRYEQYF.

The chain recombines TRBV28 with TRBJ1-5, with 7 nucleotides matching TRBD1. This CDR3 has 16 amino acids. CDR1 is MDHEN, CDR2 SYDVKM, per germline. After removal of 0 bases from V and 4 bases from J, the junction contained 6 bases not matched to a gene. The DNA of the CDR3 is TGTGCCAGCAGTTTATGGTGGGCAGGGGGTAATCAGCCCCAGCATTTT. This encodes CASSLWWAGGNQPQHF.

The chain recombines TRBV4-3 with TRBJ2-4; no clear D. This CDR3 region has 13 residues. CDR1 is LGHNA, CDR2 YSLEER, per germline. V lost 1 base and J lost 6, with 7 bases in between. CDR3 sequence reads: CASSQGLRNIQYF. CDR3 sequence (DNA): TGCGCCAGCAGCCAAGGACTGAGAAACATTCAGTACTTC.

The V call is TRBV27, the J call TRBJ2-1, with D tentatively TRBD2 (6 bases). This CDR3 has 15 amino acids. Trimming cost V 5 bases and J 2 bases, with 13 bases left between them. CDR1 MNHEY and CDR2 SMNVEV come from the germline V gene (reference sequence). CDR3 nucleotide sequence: TGTGCCAGCAGTACTACTAGCTACCCCTACAATGAGCAGTTCTTC. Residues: CASSTTSYPYNEQFF.

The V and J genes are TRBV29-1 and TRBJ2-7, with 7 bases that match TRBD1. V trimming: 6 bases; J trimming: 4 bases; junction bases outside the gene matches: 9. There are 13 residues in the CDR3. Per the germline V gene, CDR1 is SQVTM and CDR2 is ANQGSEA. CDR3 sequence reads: CSVKGQKVYEQYF. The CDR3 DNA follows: TGCAGCGTGAAGGGACAGAAGGTTTACGAGCAGTACTTC.

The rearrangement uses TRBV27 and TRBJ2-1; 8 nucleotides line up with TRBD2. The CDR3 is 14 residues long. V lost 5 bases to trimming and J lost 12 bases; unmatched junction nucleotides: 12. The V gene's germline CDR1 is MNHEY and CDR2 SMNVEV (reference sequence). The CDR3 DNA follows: TGTGCCAGCAGTCCTAATCAAATTACTAGCGGGCAGTTCTTC. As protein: CASSPNQITSGQFF.

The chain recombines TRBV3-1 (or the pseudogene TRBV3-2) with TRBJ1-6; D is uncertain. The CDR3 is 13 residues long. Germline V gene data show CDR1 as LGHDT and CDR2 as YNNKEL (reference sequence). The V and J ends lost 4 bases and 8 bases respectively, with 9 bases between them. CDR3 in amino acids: CASSPRADSPLHF. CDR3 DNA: TGTGCCAGCAGCCCGCGCGCTGATTCACCCCTCCACTTT.

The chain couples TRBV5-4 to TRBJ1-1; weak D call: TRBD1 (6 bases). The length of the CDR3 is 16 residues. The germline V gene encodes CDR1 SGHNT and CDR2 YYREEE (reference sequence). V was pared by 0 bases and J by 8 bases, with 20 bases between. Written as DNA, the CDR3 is TGTGCCAGCAGCTTGGCCCTTAGACGGGACAAAGAAGAAGCTTTCTTT. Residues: CASSLALRRDKEEAFF. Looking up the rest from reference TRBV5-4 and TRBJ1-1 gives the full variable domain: ETGVTQSPTHLIKTRGQQVTLRCSSQSGHNTVSWYQQALGQGPQFIFQYYREEENGRGNFPPRFSGLQFPNYSSELNVNALELDDSALYLCASSLALRRDKEEAFFGQGTRLTVV.